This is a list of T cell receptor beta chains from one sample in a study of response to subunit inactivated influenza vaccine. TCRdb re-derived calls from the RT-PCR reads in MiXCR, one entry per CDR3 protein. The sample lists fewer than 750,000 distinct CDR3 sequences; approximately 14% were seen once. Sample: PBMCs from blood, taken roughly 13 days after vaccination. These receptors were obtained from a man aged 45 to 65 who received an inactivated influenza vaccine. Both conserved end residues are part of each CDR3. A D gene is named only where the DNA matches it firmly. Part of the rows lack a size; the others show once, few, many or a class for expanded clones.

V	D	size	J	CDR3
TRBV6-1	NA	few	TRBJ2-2	CASRRGPRNTGELFF
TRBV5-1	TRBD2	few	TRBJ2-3	CASSLLTSGGTDTQYF
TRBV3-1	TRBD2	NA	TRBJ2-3	CASSQVPGLAGTDTQYF
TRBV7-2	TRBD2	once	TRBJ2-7	CASSRSGAATYEQYF
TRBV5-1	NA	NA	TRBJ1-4	CASSSSGHINEKLFF
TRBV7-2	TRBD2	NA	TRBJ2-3	CASHRGEGTDTQYF
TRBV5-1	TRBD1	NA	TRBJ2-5	CASSSWTGRDQETQYF
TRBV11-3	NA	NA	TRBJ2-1	CASSLRGKNEQFF
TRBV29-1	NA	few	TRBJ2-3	CSVSLRDIRTDTQYF
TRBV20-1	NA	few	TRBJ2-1	CSARERAKGNEQFF
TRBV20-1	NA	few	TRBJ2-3	CSEGGIDTDTQYF
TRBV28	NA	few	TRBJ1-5	CASSSGGGDQPQHF
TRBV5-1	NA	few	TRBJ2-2	CASSFSSTTGELFF
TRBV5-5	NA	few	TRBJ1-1	CASSLLQGRTEAFF
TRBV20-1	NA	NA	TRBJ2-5	CSAPWLGETQYF
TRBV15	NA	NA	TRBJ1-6	CATRGEGVNSPLHF
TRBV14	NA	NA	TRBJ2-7	CASSQRRGQYF
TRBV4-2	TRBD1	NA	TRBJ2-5	CASSPREQGQETQYF
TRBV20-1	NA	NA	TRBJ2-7	CSAPRTRWELSYEQYF
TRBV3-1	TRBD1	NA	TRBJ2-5	CASLPGAGGETQYF
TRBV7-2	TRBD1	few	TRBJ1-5	CASSVRTGIGGQPQHF
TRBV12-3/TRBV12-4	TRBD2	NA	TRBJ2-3	CASKLAGGRRDTQYF
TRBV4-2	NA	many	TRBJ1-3	CASSQSEARNTIYF
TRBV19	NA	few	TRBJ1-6	CASRTAVSYNSPLHF
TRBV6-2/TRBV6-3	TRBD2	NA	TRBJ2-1	CASSYWTSGAGNEQFF
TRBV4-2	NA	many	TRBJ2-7	CASSQEGSSSGEQYF
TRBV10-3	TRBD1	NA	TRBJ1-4	CAIAGTANEKLFF
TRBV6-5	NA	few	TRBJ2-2	CASSSKGFGELFF
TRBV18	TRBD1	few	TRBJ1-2	CASSEGQPNYGYTF
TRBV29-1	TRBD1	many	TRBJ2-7	CSVGTGPTYEQYF
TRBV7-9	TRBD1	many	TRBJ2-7	CASSLVEGASYEQYF
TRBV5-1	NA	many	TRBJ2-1	CASSLQNEQFF
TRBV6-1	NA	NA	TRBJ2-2	CASRRDSYTGELFF
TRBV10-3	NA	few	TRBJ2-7	CAISESLMVPGGEQYF
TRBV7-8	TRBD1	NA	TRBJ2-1	CASSLPQGASYNEQFF
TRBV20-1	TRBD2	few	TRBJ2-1	CSAERQSRGRIYEQFF
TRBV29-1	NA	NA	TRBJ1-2	CSASDRNGYTF
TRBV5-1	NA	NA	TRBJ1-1	CASHTWGMNTEAFF
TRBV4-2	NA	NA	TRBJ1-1	CASSRDGLDTEAFF
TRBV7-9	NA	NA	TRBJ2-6	CASSLVFSGANVLTF
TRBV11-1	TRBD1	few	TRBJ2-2	CASSVTGTANTGELFF
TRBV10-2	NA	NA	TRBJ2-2	CASSELTGELFF
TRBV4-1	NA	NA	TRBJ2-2	CASSGRTVNTGELFF
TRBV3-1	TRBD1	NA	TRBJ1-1	CASSQGQYSNTEAFF
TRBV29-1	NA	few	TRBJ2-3	CSVEDRARSTDTQYF
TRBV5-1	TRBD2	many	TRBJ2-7	CASSDKASGLTYEQYF
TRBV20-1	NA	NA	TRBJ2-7	CSAEGGNEQYF